Given below is one TCR beta chain in context. Its antigen is not identified. The data derive from a study of immune evolution from preneoplasia to lung adenocarcinoma. Study observations and caveats: Top clone frequencies peaked in normal lung, apparently declining through invasive adenocarcinoma.

V shed 4 bases and J 4 bases; nucleotides not matched to a gene: 9. Germline-derived CDR1 and CDR2 are SGDLS and YYNGEE. The length of the CDR3 is 15 residues. The table came from immunoSEQ multiplex PCR; TCRdb's copy has only in-frame clones and leaves some out. The sample shows about 10,000 clones, over 60% of them seen only once. Patient tissue came from resections in Japan or China, 2014–2017. Two lung cancer pathologists independently confirmed each histologic diagnosis. The source material was FFPE normal lung tissue adjacent to the tumor. This sequence originates from a person aged 60 to 70 with lung adenocarcinoma. Some clones in this sample may be carry-over from other donors' samples. The rearrangement joins TRBV9 to TRBJ2-5; 8 positions agree with TRBD1. The CDR3 protein is CASSQGTGRLETQYF. In nucleotides, the CDR3 is TGTGCCAGCAGCCAGGGGACAGGAAGATTAGAGACCCAGTACTTC.